Each of the 21 T cell receptor beta chains below was sequenced from the same sample in a study of Graves' ophthalmopathy and Graves' hyperthyroidism. RNA transcripts yielded amplified TCR beta CDR3 regions. The workflow started with a first-round RT-PCR run with HTBI primers and then moved on to a second-round multiplex PCR. TCRdb re-called the multiplex PCR reads with MiXCR, one entry per CDR3 protein. The sample has 150,000 or so distinct CDR3 sequences, around 39% seen once. Sequencing used peripheral blood. The receptors stem from a man younger than 45 with Graves' ophthalmopathy.

The chain employs TRBV11-2 and TRBJ1-2; 10 bases agree with TRBD1. Trimming took 5 bases from V and 0 from J; bases not matched to a gene: 9. The CDR3 has 17 residues. The V gene's germline CDR1 is SGHAT and CDR2 FQNNGV. The chain's CDR3 is CASSDRDRGDSNYGYTF. The CDR3 DNA sequence: TGTGCCAGCAGCGACCGGGACAGGGGCGATTCTAACTATGGCTACACCTTC.

Ten or more counts support this clonotype. The V call is TRBV6-2 or TRBV6-3, the J call TRBJ2-7; 7 bases are a match to TRBD2. Germline lookup yields CDR1 MNHEY and CDR2 SVGEGT. V shed 4 bases and J 0 bases; nucleotides not matched to a gene: 15. The length of the CDR3 is 18 residues. The DNA of the CDR3 is TGTGCCAGCAGTTTCGGGAGTCGACGACGGGACTACTCCTACGAGCAGTACTTC. Translation: CASSFGSRRRDYSYEQYF.

This clonotype was picked up many times. The V gene is TRBV12-3 or TRBV12-4, the J gene TRBJ2-7, with 7 bases aligning to TRBD1. V lost 3 bases to trimming and J lost 3 bases; unmatched junction nucleotides: 8. The CDR3 loop spans 15 amino acids. CDR3 region: CASSLVGGPLYEQYF. The CDR3 DNA sequence: TGTGCCAGCAGTTTGGTAGGGGGCCCCCTCTACGAGCAGTACTTC.

The chain uses TRBV7-9 and TRBJ1-2; D call uncertain. CDR1 is SEHNR and CDR2 is FQNEAQ in the germline V gene (reference sequence). This CDR3 has 14 amino acids. The V gene lost 2 bases and the J gene lost 2 bases, with 9 bases spanning the gap. This CDR3 is CASSLSAENYGYTF. DNA for the CDR3: TGTGCCAGCAGCTTATCGGCCGAGAACTATGGCTACACCTTC.

This clonotype showed up just a few times. The J gene is TRBJ1-5, the V gene TRBV12-3 or TRBV12-4; 7 bases match TRBD1. With 4 bases clipped from V and 0 bases from J, the junction kept 6 bases outside the gene matches. The CDR3 is 16 residues long. The CDR3 sequence is CASSSGQSNSNQPQHF. As DNA, the CDR3 is TGTGCCAGCAGTTCGGGACAGTCTAATAGCAATCAGCCCCAGCATTTT.

This clonotype has a count of ten or more. CDR3 sequence: CAIRTGQGAEAFF. CDR3 coding DNA: TGTGCCATCAGGACGGGACAGGGGGCTGAAGCTTTCTTT. This chain uses TRBV10-3 with TRBJ1-1, with 11 bases that match TRBD1. V lost 6 bases and J lost 6; bases outside the gene matches: 3. The length of the CDR3 is 13 residues. The germline CDR1 and CDR2 sequences are ENHRY and SYGVKD.

The chain links TRBV20-1 to TRBJ2-7; tentative D call: TRBD2 (5 bases). Germline V gene data show CDR1 as DFQATT and CDR2 as SNEGSKA (reference sequence). Trimming shortened V by 2 bases and J by 3 bases, and 11 bases separated the two germline ends. CDR3 length equals 13 residues. CDR3 protein: CSARWQEVYEQYF. DNA of the CDR3: TGCAGTGCTAGATGGCAGGAGGTCTACGAGCAGTACTTC.

This clonotype occurred a few times. The V call is TRBV28, the J call TRBJ2-7; maybe TRBD2 (5 bases). V lost 5 bases and J lost 1, with 12 bases in between. Germline V gene lookup returns CDR1 MDHEN and CDR2 SYDVKM. There are 14 residues in the CDR3. This CDR3 reads CASSDREQSYEQYF. The CDR3 DNA reads TGTGCCAGCAGTGACCGGGAACAGTCCTACGAGCAGTACTTC.

The genes are TRBV6-5 and TRBJ2-7, with D unresolved. This CDR3 comprises 14 residues. Trimming took off 4 bases at V and 5 bases at J, with 15 bases between the two ends. Per the germline V gene, CDR1 is MNHEY and CDR2 is SVGAGI. The CDR3 coding sequence is TGTGCCAGCAGTTCCCCCTCCCATCGTGACGAGCAGTACTTC. Translation gives CASSSPSHRDEQYF.

The V call is TRBV12-3 or TRBV12-4, the J call TRBJ1-5; D gene unclear. The CDR3 consists of 15 residues. V was trimmed by 7 bases and J by 0 bases, leaving 13 bases between them. CDR3 sequence reads: CASMTRHNSNQPQHF. The CDR3, as DNA: TGTGCCAGCATGACTCGACACAATAGCAATCAGCCCCAGCATTTT.

This clonotype was found many times. The chain uses TRBV28 and TRBJ1-1; D unclear. Germline loops: CDR1 MDHEN, CDR2 SYDVKM. This CDR3 comprises 13 residues. V shed 3 bases and J shed 4 bases, with 9 bases lying between them. CDR3 in amino acids: CASSLTTPTEAFF. CDR3 nucleotides: TGTGCCAGCAGTTTGACGACTCCCACTGAAGCTTTCTTT.

This clonotype was seen at least ten times. The chain links TRBV6-1 to TRBJ2-5, with 9 nucleotides matching TRBD2. Germline assignment: CDR1 MNHNS and CDR2 SASEGT. CDR3 length: 15 residues. V trimming: 5 bases; J trimming: 4 bases; junction bases outside the gene matches: 8. The CDR3 DNA sequence: TGTGCCAGCAGTCGTAGCGGGAGTGTATCAGAGACCCAGTACTTC. Translating gives CASSRSGSVSETQYF.

Many counts were recorded for this clonotype. This chain links TRBV6-1 with TRBJ1-5, with D maybe TRBD1 (6 bases). The V gene lost 5 bases and the J gene lost 5 bases, with 13 bases spanning the gap. This CDR3 has 14 amino acids. The germline V gene encodes CDR1 MNHNS and CDR2 SASEGT. CDR3 nucleotide sequence: TGTGCCAGCAGTCAAATAAACAGGGATCAGCCCCAGCATTTT. Protein product: CASSQINRDQPQHF.

The V gene is TRBV5-1, the J gene TRBJ1-3; no clear D. V lost 5 bases and J 2 bases, leaving 8 bases between the germline ends. This CDR3 region has 13 residues. The germline V gene has CDR1 SGHRS and CDR2 YFSETQ. CDR3 nucleotides: TGCGCCAGCAGGGACGCAGCTGGAAACACCATATATTTT. Protein product: CASRDAAGNTIYF.

This clonotype was observed many times. V is TRBV11-2 and J is TRBJ2-3; 8 bases are a match to TRBD2. CDR1 is SGHAT, CDR2 FQNNGV, per germline. J gave up 4 bases and V 3 bases, and 3 bases lay outside the gene matches. The CDR3 spans 14 residues. The CDR3 DNA sequence: TGTGCCAGCAGCTTTAGGCGGGAGGCAGATACGCAGTATTTT. This gives the protein CASSFRREADTQYF.

The gene calls are TRBV6-1 and TRBJ1-5; D not certain. V lost 7 bases and J 4 bases, leaving 14 bases between the germline ends. The CDR3 covers 14 residues. Per germline, CDR1 MNHNS and CDR2 SASEGT. The CDR3 protein is CASTEGDPNQPQHF. In DNA, the CDR3 is TGTGCCAGCACAGAAGGTGATCCGAATCAGCCCCAGCATTTT.

The CDR3 sequence is CASSLQRDGSYEQYF. The CDR3 nucleotides read TGTGCCAGCAGCCTCCAGAGGGACGGCTCCTACGAGCAGTACTTC. V gene TRBV7-2 combines with J gene TRBJ2-7, with D perhaps matching TRBD1 or TRBD2 (5 bases each). The CDR3 is 15 amino acids. V was trimmed by 5 bases and J by 0 bases, leaving 14 bases between them. Germline lookup yields CDR1 SGHTA and CDR2 FQGNSA.

The table lists this clonotype with many counts. The J gene is TRBJ1-5, the V gene TRBV12-3 or TRBV12-4, with D perhaps matching TRBD1 (6 bases). The CDR3 covers 14 residues. Trimming removed 5 bases from V and 7 bases from J, with 15 bases in between. The CDR3 here is CASSLYRVGQPQHF. The CDR3 nucleotides read TGTGCCAGCAGTCTCTACAGGGTAGGGCAGCCCCAGCATTTT.

This chain connects TRBV28 to TRBJ2-7; maybe TRBD1 (5 bases). The V gene lost 10 bases and the J gene lost 5 bases, with 21 bases spanning the gap. This CDR3 has 14 amino acids. CDR1 is MDHEN and CDR2 is SYDVKM in the germline V gene. CDR3 region: CATLLDRVGDEQYF. The DNA for the CDR3 is TGTGCCACCCTCTTGGACCGGGTAGGGGACGAGCAGTACTTC.

This clonotype was observed many times. The rearrangement links TRBV29-1 to TRBJ2-7; 11 bases map to TRBD1. This CDR3 spans 13 amino acids. J lost 5 bases, V lost 7 bases, and 7 bases had no gene match. Looked up from germline, CDR1 is SQVTM and CDR2 is ANQGSEA. Written as DNA, the CDR3 is TGCAGCGGGTGGACAGGGGGCTTCGACGAGCAGTACTTC. Translation gives CSGWTGGFDEQYF.

Many counts were recorded for this clonotype. This chain links TRBV15 with TRBJ2-2; 7 bases line up with TRBD1. Unmatched junction bases numbered 4, after V lost 4 bases and J lost 2 bases. There are 15 residues in the CDR3. Germline assignment: CDR1 LNHNV and CDR2 YYDKDF (reference sequence). The CDR3 sequence is CATSNRQGNTGELFF. CDR3 bases: TGTGCCACCAGCAACCGACAGGGAAACACCGGGGAGCTGTTTTTT.